This T cell receptor beta chain derives from a study of blood T cells in healthy people across ages. The CDR3 sequence is 12 residues long. The germline V gene has CDR1 SQVTM and CDR2 ANQGSEA. Trimming removed 6 bases from V and 6 bases from J, with 14 bases in between. PCR was performed a second time for about 7 to 12 cycles using a sample-barcoded 5' primer and a J-beta primer mix. Every cDNA molecule bore a tag from a template-switch adaptor containing 12 random nucleotides. Each of the samples gave a minimum of 2.5 million paired-end reads that contained CDR3. In TCRdb, the 5' RACE reads were re-called with MiXCR into one record per CDR3 protein. The table records some 640,000 distinct CDR3 sequences, roughly 49% of them present only once.

Sequencing input: blood. V gene TRBV29-1 combines with J gene TRBJ1-1; D remains ambiguous. The sequence was collected from a woman aged 60-70 years in good health. The CDR3 DNA sequence: TGCAGCGTGACCGAGTTGGGCGCTGAAGCTTTCTTT. Its protein is CSVTELGAEAFF.